Listed below are T cell receptor beta chains from one sample, sequenced in a study of beta chain features in type 1 diabetes. Data came from immunoSEQ multiplex PCR; TCRdb stores just in-frame clones and leaves some out. This table holds 250,000 or so clones, roughly two thirds found once. Sample: naive CD4+ T cells from blood. The receptor set was obtained from a man between 25 and 39 years old in good health. Each CDR3 is given with its conserved first and last residue. The D gene is left open where the match is weak.

j_call | d_call | v_call | cdr3_aa
TRBJ2-5 | . | TRBV15 | CATSRSQETQYF
TRBJ2-5 | . | TRBV7-8 | CASSRGANQETQYF
TRBJ1-1 | TRBD1 | TRBV7-2 | CASSSSGTGDTEAFF
TRBJ2-3 | TRBD2 | TRBV5-1 | CASSLLAGEDTQYF
TRBJ2-3 | . | TRBV30 | CAQSPSGTDTQYF
TRBJ2-3 | . | TRBV9 | CASSASLKRFDGDTQYF
TRBJ1-2 | . | TRBV20-1 | CSAPDGYTF
TRBJ1-1 | . | TRBV2 | CASVRVGTEAFF
TRBJ1-1 | TRBD1 | TRBV29-1 | CSVWVRQGNTEAFF
TRBJ2-1 | . | TRBV29-1 | CSVRSGYSYNEQFF
TRBJ2-7 | . | TRBV13 | CASSAGTPSYEQYF
TRBJ1-3 | . | TRBV13 | CASSNRRSGNTIYF
TRBJ2-1 | TRBD2 | TRBV9 | CASSASQGAGGRSSYNEQFF
TRBJ1-6 | . | TRBV30 | CAWRDRALYNSPLHF
TRBJ2-1 | . | TRBV15 | CATSRAVAELGNEQFF
TRBJ2-5 | . | TRBV11-2 | CASSSPRGRYPTQYF
TRBJ2-6 | . | TRBV6-5 | CASTRDGANVLTF
TRBJ1-1 | TRBD1 | TRBV29-1 | CSVFQGGTGNTEAFF
TRBJ2-3 | . | TRBV7-2 | CASSSSRDTQYF
TRBJ1-5 | . | TRBV7-2 | CASSLSNQPQHF
TRBJ2-1 | . | TRBV4-3 | CASSQDLTGIFSDPYNEQFF
TRBJ1-1 | . | TRBV29-1 | CSGEDTEAFF
TRBJ2-1 | TRBD1 | TRBV7-9 | CASSGQGWNEQFF
TRBJ1-2 | . | TRBV25-1 | CASSEMASNYGYTF
TRBJ2-5 | . | TRBV30 | CAWSLGLQETQYF
TRBJ2-7 | TRBD1 | TRBV12-5 | CASGLIPGQGPYEQYF